This T cell receptor (beta chain) was captured in a study of T cells after somatic rescue of genetic block. V dropped 0 bases and J dropped 0 bases, with 6 bases sitting between them. Germline V gene sequence: CDR1 SGHRS, CDR2 YFSETQ. The CDR3 is 15 amino acids. Clones were read by immunoSEQ multiplex PCR, and TCRdb kept only the in-frame ones, dropping some. The sample yields 110,000 or so clones, around nine tenths seen once. The TCR comes from a woman under 30. The chain has TRBV5-1 and TRBJ2-2; perhaps TRBD1 as D (6 bases). What was sequenced was peripheral blood mononuclear cells (PBMCs). In DNA, the CDR3 is TGCGCCAGCAGCTTGGACAGGGCGAACACCGGGGAGCTGTTTTTT. Its protein product is CASSLDRANTGELFF.